The source of this T cell receptor beta chain is a study of cytomegalovirus exposure and HLA in healthy donors. Germline lookup yields CDR1 LNHDA and CDR2 SQIVND (reference sequence). The V and J ends lost 8 bases and 6 bases respectively, with 22 bases between them. CDR3 length: 15 amino acids. Amplification used 60 Vbeta primers and 13 Jbeta primers. The repertoire was sequenced with immunoSEQ multiplex PCR; TCRdb's copy has only in-frame clones and lacks some. The sample has fewer than 120,000 clones; 76% are singletons. Turning to this clone: The antigen remains undetermined.

Study-wide results and limits: Among donors in an Asian-associated ancestry cluster, a later analysis reportedly found fewer N-insertions than the roughly 650-donor mean. Analysis was carried out at a later point, and it linked a missense DCLRE1C variant to TCR beta V- and J-gene trimming.

This rearrangement joins TRBV19 to TRBJ1-2; D is perhaps TRBD1 (6 bases). This receptor was identified in a man younger than 40 in good health and CMV-seropositive. The specimen was PBMCs. In nucleotides, the CDR3 is TGTGCCAGTGCGGCAACAGGGTATGATAGGAATGGCTACACCTTC. Amino acid sequence: CASAATGYDRNGYTF.